The 24 T cell receptor beta chains below all came from one sample that was sequenced in a study of regulatory T cells in long-lasting Graves disease. Time point reported: newly diagnosed GD, antithyroid drugs for less than 3 months. Construction of the TCR library relied on RNA isolated from PBMCs. Investigators prepared the TCR beta libraries by applying iRepertoire HTBI primers and Arm-PCR of CDR3 regions. TCRdb used MiXCR to reprocess the multiplex PCR reads, holding one entry per CDR3 protein. This table holds about 440,000 distinct CDR3 sequences, about 17% found once. A further study also used this sample, focusing on T cells in Graves' hyperthyroidism and ophthalmopathy.

The material was peripheral blood mononuclear cells (PBMCs), obtained at new diagnosis, from a patient treated with antithyroid drugs. The receptor source for this set is a woman aged 30 to 39 with Graves disease.

This clonotype has more than one count but fewer than ten. The V call is TRBV7-2, the J call TRBJ2-1, with 9 positions matching TRBD2. Germline CDR1 is SGHTA and CDR2 is FQGNSA. CDR3 length: 17 residues. The trim removed 1 base at V and 3 bases at J, leaving 7 bases unmatched. In nucleotides, the CDR3 is TGTGCCAGCAGCTTAGATCCCGGGACTAGCCGCTACAATGAGCAGTTCTTC. It codes for CASSLDPGTSRYNEQFF.

This clonotype was seen many times. This chain uses TRBV11-3 with TRBJ2-6; D perhaps matches TRBD2 (6 bases). Between the trimmed V and J ends, which lost 5 bases and 1 base, there was a span of 9 bases. The germline gives CDR1 SGHNT, CDR2 YENEEA. This CDR3 spans 15 amino acids. CDR3 protein: CASSRGRSGANVLTF. CDR3 nucleotides: TGTGCCAGCAGCCGAGGGAGGTCTGGGGCCAACGTCCTGACTTTC.

This clonotype was recorded at least ten times. J is TRBJ2-3 and V is TRBV20-1, with D unresolved. The germline V gene has CDR1 DFQATT and CDR2 SNEGSKA (reference sequence). V was trimmed by 7 bases and J by 1 base, leaving 9 bases between them. The CDR3 is made up of 12 amino acids. CDR3 bases: TGCAGTGTTCCTGACCGCACAGATACGCAGTATTTT. Translated: CSVPDRTDTQYF.

For this clonotype: Compared with germline, one end of the junction differs, possibly owing to a read error. The gene calls are TRBV3-1 and TRBJ2-7; D unclear. Germline V gives CDR1 LGHDT, CDR2 YNNKEL (reference sequence). The CDR3 is 15 amino acids. CDR3 sequence (DNA): TGTGCCAGCAGCCAGGAAACGGACCCGTACTACGGGCAGTACTTC. This translates into CASSQETDPYYGQYF.

A word on this clonotype: A far more abundant clone sits one base away, making this likely a read error. The V and J genes are TRBV6-2 or TRBV6-3 and TRBJ1-2; D ambiguous. Trimming removed 1 base from V and 7 bases from J, with 13 bases in between. This CDR3 comprises 14 residues. The germline V gene has CDR1 MNHEY and CDR2 SVGEGT. The CDR3 DNA follows: TGTGCCAGCAGTTACTTGGGCTCTCCCTCTGGCTACACCTTC. This translates into CASSYLGSPSGYTF.

V gene TRBV19 combines with J gene TRBJ2-2; possibly TRBD1 or TRBD2 for D (5 bases each). V was trimmed by 4 bases and J by 2 bases, leaving 11 bases between them. The CDR3 is 15 residues long. Germline CDR1 and CDR2: LNHDA and SQIVND (reference sequence). CDR3 protein: CASSTGRANTGELFF. The CDR3 DNA is TGTGCCAGTAGTACGGGACGCGCTAACACCGGGGAGCTGTTTTTT.

In this sample, this clonotype turned up many times. This chain connects TRBV20-1 to TRBJ2-7; the D gene is possibly TRBD2 (6 bases). The CDR3 totals 14 residues. The germline V gene has CDR1 DFQATT and CDR2 SNEGSKA (reference sequence). Between the trimmed V and J ends, which lost 5 bases and 7 bases, there was a span of 21 bases. The CDR3 region has the DNA TGCAGTGCTCCCTATGAGGGAGGCATGTGGGAGCAGTACTTC. This encodes CSAPYEGGMWEQYF.

Of note for this clonotype: A much larger clone sits a single nucleotide away, making a read error possible. The V and J genes are TRBV6-1 and TRBJ2-1; TRBD2 matches at 12 bases. V was pared by 4 bases and J by 10 bases, with 8 bases of the junction left unmatched. The germline gives CDR1 MNHNS, CDR2 SASEGT. The CDR3 covers 15 residues. This CDR3 reads CASSGPTSGGLEQFF. The CDR3 nucleotides are TGTGCCAGCAGTGGACCGACTAGCGGGGGCCTCGAGCAGTTCTTC.

A note on this clonotype: A read error may be the cause here, since a much bigger clone is one base away. This chain joins TRBV5-1 and TRBJ2-3; D gene uncertain. The CDR3 is 16 residues long. The germline CDR1 and CDR2 sequences are SGHRS and YFSETQ. The DNA for the CDR3 is TGCGGCAGCAGCTTGGCTGTCTATCGCGGCACAGATACGCAGTATTTT. Its translation: CGSSLAVYRGTDTQYF.

This clonotype was observed many times. This sequence joins TRBV15 and TRBJ1-1; D gene uncertain. The CDR3 has 12 amino acids. CDR1 is LNHNV, CDR2 YYDKDF, per germline (reference sequence). Between the trimmed V and J ends, which lost 3 bases and 5 bases, there was a span of 7 bases. The CDR3 spells CATSSPFTEAFF. Written as DNA, the CDR3 is TGTGCCACCAGCAGCCCCTTTACTGAAGCTTTCTTT.

Many counts were recorded for this clonotype. V gene TRBV6-2 or TRBV6-3 combines with J gene TRBJ2-1, with D uncertain. The ends were cut back, 4 bases at V and 4 bases at J, with 8 bases in the middle. Germline CDR1 reads MNHEY; CDR2 reads SVGEGT. The CDR3 totals 13 residues. The chain's CDR3 is CASSLYGYNEQFF. CDR3 nucleotide sequence: TGTGCCAGCAGTTTGTACGGTTACAATGAGCAGTTCTTC.

Ten or more counts support this clonotype. J is TRBJ2-3 and V is TRBV20-1, with TRBD2 matching over 8 bases. The J segment lost 5 bases and the V segment lost 0 bases, leaving 4 bases of the junction unmatched. The germline gives CDR1 DFQATT, CDR2 SNEGSKA (reference sequence). This CDR3 has 14 amino acids. The CDR3 loop reads CSARESGGGDTQYF. The CDR3 DNA sequence: TGCAGTGCTAGAGAAAGCGGGGGAGGAGATACGCAGTATTTT.

This clonotype was counted a few times. CDR3 in DNA: TGTGCCAGCAGCTTGGTGGCAGCAACTAACTATGGCTACACCTTC. It translates to CASSLVAATNYGYTF. The J gene is TRBJ1-2, the V gene TRBV5-6; D is unresolved. Germline lookup yields CDR1 SGHDT and CDR2 YYEEEE. Deletions cut 0 bases from V and 0 bases from J, with 9 bases between. CDR3 length equals 15 residues.

This clonotype occurred a few times. The gene calls are TRBV24-1 and TRBJ2-2, with D tentatively TRBD2 (6 bases). V was trimmed by 6 bases and J by 4 bases, leaving 14 bases between them. Per the germline V gene, CDR1 is KGHDR and CDR2 is SFDVKD. This CDR3 is built from 15 residues. Written as DNA, the CDR3 is TGTGCCACCAGTTATGACGGGAGCTCCACCGGGGAGCTGTTTTTT. This gives the protein CATSYDGSSTGELFF.

This clonotype appeared many times. V gene TRBV27 combines with J gene TRBJ2-7, with 8 bases lining up with TRBD1. The CDR3 runs to 17 residues. V lost 0 bases to trimming and J lost 5 bases; unmatched junction nucleotides: 12. Per the germline V gene, CDR1 is MNHEY and CDR2 is SMNVEV (reference sequence). CDR3 sequence: CASSLSVPGQVYNEQYF. The CDR3 DNA follows: TGTGCCAGCAGTTTATCCGTACCGGGACAGGTCTATAACGAGCAGTACTTC.

This clonotype came up a few times. The chain links TRBV19 to TRBJ1-1; D ambiguous. The CDR3 has 15 residues. Germline CDR1 LNHDA, CDR2 SQIVND (reference sequence). The germline V and J ends were trimmed by 7 bases and 3 bases, with 18 bases remaining between them. The CDR3, as DNA: TGTGCCAGTACCCCACGAGGGATTCGGGACACTGAAGCTTTCTTT. Its protein product is CASTPRGIRDTEAFF.

This clonotype has at least ten counts. The gene calls are TRBV12-3 or TRBV12-4 and TRBJ1-6; the D is unclear. This CDR3 contains 14 residues. V lost 5 bases and J lost 5, with 10 bases in between. The CDR3 is CASSLRVDNSPLHF. The DNA for the CDR3 is TGTGCCAGCAGTCTCCGGGTTGATAATTCACCCCTCCACTTT.

Ten or more counts support this clonotype. The chain recombines TRBV7-2 with TRBJ2-3; 12 nucleotides agree with TRBD2. The CDR3 length is 16 residues. V gave up 3 bases and J gave up 6 bases; unmatched junction bases: 7. The germline CDR1 and CDR2 sequences are SGHTA and FQGNSA. CDR3 protein: CASSLSSGRAWDTQYF. The CDR3 DNA follows: TGTGCCAGCAGCTTGTCTAGCGGGAGGGCCTGGGATACGCAGTATTTT.

This chain links TRBV29-1 with TRBJ2-1, with TRBD2 as a possible D gene (6 bases). CDR3 length: 15 amino acids. CDR1 SQVTM and CDR2 ANQGSEA come from the germline V gene. V lost 0 bases and J 5 bases, leaving 14 bases between the germline ends. This CDR3 reads CSVEDPQRANNEQFF. CDR3 DNA sequence: TGCAGCGTTGAAGATCCGCAGCGGGCCAACAATGAGCAGTTCTTC.

In its sample, this clonotype was seen a few times. The gene calls are TRBV27 and TRBJ1-3; D perhaps matches TRBD1 (6 bases). The CDR3 runs 16 residues. Germline V gives CDR1 MNHEY, CDR2 SMNVEV (reference sequence). V was shortened by 6 bases and J by 3 bases, with 18 bases between the two germline ends. The CDR3 nucleotides read TGTGCCAGCAGGGATGCGGGGGGGCATAGTGGAAACACCATATATTTT. Its protein is CASRDAGGHSGNTIYF.

The rearrangement links TRBV29-1 to TRBJ2-5, with TRBD2 matching over 10 bases. Looked up from germline, CDR1 is SQVTM and CDR2 is ANQGSEA. The trim removed 7 bases at V and 2 bases at J, leaving 22 bases unmatched. This CDR3 contains 19 residues. The CDR3 nucleotides are TGCAGCGCCAAGGGGGTAGCGGGAGGCATGTGGCGCCTACAAGAGACCCAGTACTTC. This codes for CSAKGVAGGMWRLQETQYF.

V usage is TRBV10-3 and J usage is TRBJ2-7; 7 bases are shared with TRBD2. The V and J ends lost 6 bases and 3 bases, in that order; junction bases with no gene match: 8. CDR1 is ENHRY, CDR2 SYGVKD, per germline. The length of the CDR3 is 14 residues. Here the CDR3 DNA reads TGTGCCATCAGAGACTTAGCGGGCCACTACGAGCAGTACTTC. This encodes CAIRDLAGHYEQYF.

This clonotype was seen repeatedly, ten times or more. This rearrangement joins TRBV7-9 to TRBJ2-3, with D tentatively TRBD1 (6 bases). There are 14 residues in the CDR3. With 3 bases removed from V and 2 bases from J, the gap between germline ends came to 9 bases. Germline CDR1 is SEHNR and CDR2 is FQNEAQ (reference sequence). The CDR3 protein is CASSLDSTTDTQYF. Here the CDR3 DNA reads TGTGCCAGCAGCTTGGACAGCACCACAGATACGCAGTATTTT.

This clonotype was seen at least ten times. The gene calls are TRBV6-5 and TRBJ2-1; 15 bases match TRBD2. V gave up 0 bases and J gave up 8 bases; unmatched junction bases: 5. This CDR3 contains 17 residues. The V gene's germline CDR1 is MNHEY and CDR2 SVGAGI. The CDR3 DNA reads as TGTGCCAGCAGTTACTCGCCGGGACTAGCGGGAGGCTATGAGCAGTTCTTC. Its translation: CASSYSPGLAGGYEQFF.